The 19 T cell receptor beta chains given below trace back to one sample, sequenced in a study of T cell responses to AZD1222 COVID-19 vaccine. TCRdb's table, derived via immunoSEQ multiplex PCR, lists solely in-frame clones and lacks some. In the table there are tens of thousands of clones, over 65% of which are singletons. Sequences were derived from peripheral blood, sampled 28 days after the second AZD1222 dose. These receptors were obtained from an adult who received the AZD1222 COVID-19 vaccine.

This chain links TRBV19 with TRBJ1-5; D gene uncertain. Trimming removed 6 bases at V and 0 bases at J, with 12 bases between. This CDR3 spans 15 amino acids. CDR1 is LNHDA, CDR2 SQIVND, per germline (reference sequence). CDR3 bases: TGTGCCAGTAGGGGGATTTCTTATAGCAATCAGCCCCAGCATTTT. This codes for CASRGISYSNQPQHF.

The rearrangement uses TRBV19 and TRBJ1-1; the match to TRBD1 covers 9 bases. This CDR3 comprises 14 residues. V trimming: 6 bases; J trimming: 4 bases; junction bases outside the gene matches: 6. The germline V gene has CDR1 LNHDA and CDR2 SQIVND (reference sequence). The CDR3 DNA follows: TGTGCCAGTAGATCACAGGGGGCAAGCACTGAAGCTTTCTTT. The encoded protein is CASRSQGASTEAFF.

The rearrangement joins TRBV5-1 to TRBJ1-3; D is unclear. With 4 bases removed from V and 0 bases from J, the gap between germline ends came to 14 bases. The length of the CDR3 is 16 residues. Germline-derived CDR1 and CDR2 are SGHRS and YFSETQ. The chain's CDR3 is CASSPRTLDSGNTIYF. The CDR3 nucleotides are TGCGCCAGCAGCCCGAGGACCCTGGACTCTGGAAACACCATATATTTT.

The rearrangement joins TRBV29-1 to TRBJ2-2; tentatively, D is TRBD1 or TRBD2 (5 bases each). Germline V gene lookup returns CDR1 SQVTM and CDR2 ANQGSEA. CDR3 length: 13 amino acids. Deletions cut 6 bases from V and 2 bases from J, with 10 bases between. CDR3 amino acids: CSVGDRNTGELFF. In DNA, the CDR3 is TGCAGCGTGGGAGACAGAAACACCGGGGAGCTGTTTTTT.

This chain joins TRBV5-4 and TRBJ2-7, with unresolved D. The V end was cut by 2 bases, the J end by 3 bases, with 9 bases between. Germline V gives CDR1 SGHNT, CDR2 YYREEE (reference sequence). The CDR3 is 13 amino acids. Here the CDR3 DNA reads TGTGCCAGCAGCTTCCCATGGGACTACGAGCAGTACTTC. Translation gives CASSFPWDYEQYF.

J is TRBJ1-6 and V is TRBV5-4, with D possibly being TRBD1 (5 bases). The CDR3 extends over 16 amino acids. V was shortened by 5 bases and J by 8 bases, with 20 bases between the two germline ends. Germline V gives CDR1 SGHNT, CDR2 YYREEE (reference sequence). In DNA form, the CDR3 reads TGTGCCAGCAGGCCCGATACAGGATCCGGGGATTCACCCCTCCACTTT. Protein: CASRPDTGSGDSPLHF.

V and J are TRBV27 and TRBJ1-5; 8 bases are shared with TRBD1. Germline CDR1 is MNHEY and CDR2 is SMNVEV (reference sequence). The junction had 8 bases not matched to a gene; V was cut back by 6 bases and J by 4 bases. This CDR3 has 15 amino acids. The CDR3 bases are TGTGCCAGCAGGCCCCTGACAGGGGTGAATCAGCCCCAGCATTTT. It translates to CASRPLTGVNQPQHF.

The rearrangement uses TRBV10-3 and TRBJ1-2; 7 nucleotides match TRBD1. The V gene end was trimmed by 4 bases and the J gene end by 3 bases; junction bases not matched to a gene: 11. The CDR3 covers 16 residues. The germline gives CDR1 ENHRY, CDR2 SYGVKD. In DNA, the CDR3 is TGTGCCATCAGTGGGGGACAGACAAATTTCTACTATGGCTACACCTTC. This translates into CAISGGQTNFYYGYTF.

The chain couples TRBV13 to TRBJ1-4, with 7 bases fitting TRBD1. CDR1 PRHDT and CDR2 FYEKMQ come from the germline V gene (reference sequence). Trimming took 6 bases from V and 5 from J; bases not matched to a gene: 6. The CDR3 length is 14 residues. This chain's CDR3 is CASSSRQGNEKLFF. CDR3 nucleotide sequence: TGTGCCAGCAGTTCCCGACAGGGAAATGAAAAACTGTTTTTT. Drawing the rest from reference TRBV13 and TRBJ1-4, the complete variable domain is AAGVIQSPRHLIKEKRETATLKCYPIPRHDTVYWYQQGPGQDPQFLISFYEKMQSDKGSIPDRFSAQQFSDYHSELNMSSLELGDSALYFCASSSRQGNEKLFFGSGTQLSVL.

The J gene is TRBJ2-7, the V gene TRBV5-3; D not certain. TRBV5-3 is an ORF; its function is uncertain. Trimming removed 10 bases at V and 7 bases at J, with 12 bases between. The CDR3 totals 10 residues. CDR3 loop: CAGRRVEQYF. CDR3 DNA: TGTGCCGGACGACGCGTTGAGCAGTACTTC.

The J gene is TRBJ2-3, the V gene TRBV6-4, with 7 bases aligning to TRBD1. The length of the CDR3 is 14 residues. The J segment lost 4 bases and the V segment lost 3 bases, leaving 4 bases of the junction unmatched. Germline V CDR1 and CDR2: MRHNA, SNTAGT. The CDR3, as DNA: TGTGCCAGCAGTGAAACAGGGGTCCCAGATACGCAGTATTTT. Protein sequence: CASSETGVPDTQYF.

The chain carries TRBV10-2 and TRBJ1-5; no clear D. The CDR3 sequence is 14 residues long. Germline CDR1 and CDR2: WSHSY and SAAADI. V was pared by 6 bases and J by 2 bases, with 11 bases between. The CDR3 spells CASRDAVGNQPQHF. CDR3 DNA: TGCGCCAGCAGGGACGCGGTGGGCAATCAGCCCCAGCATTTT.

J is TRBJ1-2 and V is TRBV20-1, with D possibly being TRBD1 (5 bases). V was pared by 0 bases and J by 8 bases, with 7 bases between. The V gene's germline CDR1 is DFQATT and CDR2 SNEGSKA (reference sequence). This CDR3 has 11 amino acids. The CDR3 bases are TGCAGTGCTAGAGACAGGGTCGGCTACACCTTC. Protein product: CSARDRVGYTF.

This chain links TRBV7-3 with TRBJ2-2; D is unclear. The CDR3 is made up of 13 amino acids. V lost 5 bases and J lost 6, with 10 bases in between. Germline CDR1 is SGHTA and CDR2 is FQGTGA. The CDR3 protein is CASSRPPSGELFF. Written as DNA, the CDR3 is TGTGCCAGCAGCCGCCCTCCCTCCGGGGAGCTGTTTTTT.

This chain joins TRBV21-1 and TRBJ2-2; the tabulated D call, TRBD2, remains unverified against the DNA. TRBV21-1 is deemed a pseudogene. The CDR3 contains 11 residues. The CDR3 loop reads CANRWTGELFF. CDR3 bases: TGTGCCAACCGGTGGACCGGGGAGCTGTTTTTT.

This chain joins TRBV5-5 and TRBJ2-2, with no clear D. The CDR3 is 13 amino acids. V was cut by 3 bases and J by 0 bases, with 3 bases left in between. CDR1 is SGHKS and CDR2 is YYEKEE in the germline V gene (reference sequence). As DNA, the CDR3 is TGTGCCAGCAGCTATCCGAACACCGGGGAGCTGTTTTTT. This translates into CASSYPNTGELFF.

The chain combines TRBV6-1 with TRBJ2-7; TRBD1 matches at 8 bases. Per germline, CDR1 MNHNS and CDR2 SASEGT. J was trimmed by 1 base and V by 8 bases; bases with no gene match: 1. The CDR3 has 12 residues. CDR3 coding DNA: TGTGCCAGCGGGGACAGGTCCTACGAGCAGTACTTC. This encodes CASGDRSYEQYF.

The chain joins TRBV3-1 (or the pseudogene TRBV3-2) to TRBJ2-3; D gene ambiguous. CDR1 LGHDT and CDR2 YNNKEL come from the germline V gene (reference sequence). V dropped 5 bases and J dropped 5 bases, with 8 bases sitting between them. This CDR3 contains 12 residues. Here the CDR3 DNA reads TGTGCCAGCAGCTTAAAACTAGATACGCAGTATTTT. This translates into CASSLKLDTQYF.

This clone occurred a few times. The chain has TRBV7-8 and TRBJ1-1, with TRBD1 matching over 7 bases. Germline V lookup: CDR1 SGHVS, CDR2 FQNEAQ. CDR3 length: 11 amino acids. V was pared by 5 bases and J by 8 bases, with 2 bases of the junction left unmatched. This chain's CDR3 is CASSADREAFF. The DNA of the CDR3 is TGTGCCAGCAGCGCGGACAGGGAAGCTTTCTTT.